The rows below give T cell receptor beta chains drawn from one sample of a study of blood T cell repertoires in COVID-19. Libraries were prepared by immunoSEQ multiplex PCR; TCRdb keeps only in-frame clonotypes and omits some of them. The sample includes 200,000 to 250,000 clones, roughly nine tenths seen only once; the top ten take approximately 3.3%. The sequencing sample was made of peripheral blood. The source of these receptors is a man aged 18 to 29 with active or convalescent COVID-19. Both conserved end residues are part of each CDR3. The order of the fields is J gene, clone size, D gene, V gene, CDR3 DNA, CDR3 protein. A D gene is named only where the DNA matches it firmly. A row's size may be missing; if present it is once, few, many or a size class.

j_call: TRBJ2-1
clone_size: NA
d_call: NA
v_call: TRBV6-2/TRBV6-3
cdr3_nt: TGTGCCAGCAGCCCAACCGGAGGGGATCTCTCCTACAATGAGCAGTTCTTC
cdr3_aa: CASSPTGGDLSYNEQFF

j_call: TRBJ2-7
clone_size: NA
d_call: NA
v_call: TRBV11-3
cdr3_nt: TGTGCCAGCAGCTTAGGAGGGGACAACTACGAGCAGTACTTC
cdr3_aa: CASSLGGDNYEQYF

j_call: TRBJ1-5
clone_size: NA
d_call: TRBD1
v_call: TRBV28
cdr3_nt: TGTGCCAGCAGTTTCGGGACAGTCGATCAGCCCCAGCATTTT
cdr3_aa: CASSFGTVDQPQHF

j_call: TRBJ1-1
clone_size: NA
d_call: NA
v_call: TRBV5-6
cdr3_nt: TGTGCCAGCAGCCCCCTCTATATGAACACTGAAGCTTTCTTT
cdr3_aa: CASSPLYMNTEAFF

j_call: TRBJ2-1
clone_size: NA
d_call: TRBD2
v_call: TRBV29-1
cdr3_nt: TGCAGCGTACCACTAGCGGGGGGGTTGGTGGAGCAGTTCTTC
cdr3_aa: CSVPLAGGLVEQFF

j_call: TRBJ2-3
clone_size: once
d_call: TRBD2
v_call: TRBV10-3
cdr3_nt: TGTGCCATCAGTCCCGGGACTAGCGGGAGCACAGATACGCAGTATTTT
cdr3_aa: CAISPGTSGSTDTQYF

j_call: TRBJ1-2
clone_size: NA
d_call: TRBD1
v_call: TRBV29-1
cdr3_nt: TGCAGCGTTGAAAATGATGCCGGGACAGGATTTAACTATGGCTACACCTTC
cdr3_aa: CSVENDAGTGFNYGYTF

j_call: TRBJ2-7
clone_size: once
d_call: NA
v_call: TRBV6-5
cdr3_nt: TGTGCCAGCAGTTTCTGGGGTCAGGGTAAGGACGAGCAGTACTTC
cdr3_aa: CASSFWGQGKDEQYF

j_call: TRBJ1-1
clone_size: NA
d_call: NA
v_call: TRBV30
cdr3_nt: TGTGCCTGGAGTTTAGGCACAGGGCCCACTGAAGCTTTCTTT
cdr3_aa: CAWSLGTGPTEAFF

j_call: TRBJ2-7
clone_size: NA
d_call: NA
v_call: TRBV13
cdr3_nt: TGTGCCAGTGCGATACCCAGAGAGACAGGAAAAGAGCAGTACTTC
cdr3_aa: CASAIPRETGKEQYF

j_call: TRBJ1-1
clone_size: NA
d_call: TRBD1
v_call: TRBV14
cdr3_nt: TGTGCCAGCAGCCAAACAGGGGGCAGGACTGAAGCTTTCTTT
cdr3_aa: CASSQTGGRTEAFF

j_call: TRBJ1-2
clone_size: NA
d_call: NA
v_call: TRBV4-1
cdr3_nt: TGCGCCAGCAGCCAAGATTTGGGGGGAGGCTACACCTTC
cdr3_aa: CASSQDLGGGYTF

j_call: TRBJ2-1
clone_size: NA
d_call: TRBD2
v_call: TRBV13
cdr3_nt: TGTGCCAGCAGCTTAGGGTGGGACCTAGCGGGCGAGCAGTTCTTC
cdr3_aa: CASSLGWDLAGEQFF

j_call: TRBJ1-5
clone_size: few
d_call: NA
v_call: TRBV28
cdr3_nt: TGTGCCAGCAGACGTCTTTGGCGGCATCAGCCCCAGCATTTT
cdr3_aa: CASRRLWRHQPQHF

j_call: TRBJ2-1
clone_size: once
d_call: NA
v_call: TRBV18
cdr3_nt: TGTGCCAGCTCTAGCCTAGTCCAGGGATCGAATGAGCAGTTCTTC
cdr3_aa: CASSSLVQGSNEQFF

j_call: TRBJ2-3
clone_size: NA
d_call: NA
v_call: TRBV25-1
cdr3_nt: TGTGCCAGCAGTCGTAGCACAGATACGCAGTATTTT
cdr3_aa: CASSRSTDTQYF

j_call: TRBJ2-2
clone_size: NA
d_call: TRBD1
v_call: TRBV18
cdr3_nt: TGTGCCAGCTCACCACTACAGGGGGCGAACACCGGGGAGCTGTTTTTT
cdr3_aa: CASSPLQGANTGELFF

j_call: TRBJ2-7
clone_size: NA
d_call: TRBD1
v_call: TRBV6-2/TRBV6-3
cdr3_nt: TGTGCCAGCAGTGTGGGACAGTCTAACGAGCAGTACTTC
cdr3_aa: CASSVGQSNEQYF

j_call: TRBJ1-4
clone_size: NA
d_call: TRBD1
v_call: TRBV18
cdr3_nt: TGTGCCAGCTCACCACCGACAACAGGGGGAATTGAAAAACTGTTTTTT
cdr3_aa: CASSPPTTGGIEKLFF

j_call: TRBJ2-7
clone_size: NA
d_call: NA
v_call: TRBV3-1/TRBV3-2
cdr3_nt: TGTGCCAGCAGCCGCGGCGGGAAAGGGGAGCAGTACTTC
cdr3_aa: CASSRGGKGEQYF

j_call: TRBJ2-7
clone_size: NA
d_call: TRBD2
v_call: TRBV18
cdr3_nt: TGTGCCAGCTCACCACTTGGACTAGTATCGAGGGAGCAGTACTTC
cdr3_aa: CASSPLGLVSREQYF